The present T cell receptor beta chain was sequenced within a study of T cells in localized non-small cell lung cancer. General study results and limits: Sequencing involved a lone tumor region, leaving heterogeneity possible. A median around 57 of the top 100 tumor clones appeared in adjacent lung.

In the case of this clone: The antigen is not known.

The data were produced by immunoSEQ multiplex PCR, yet TCRdb's version contains in-frame clones alone and is incomplete. The sample holds 30,000 to 35,000 clones, 93% seen once. The CDR3 extends over 16 amino acids. V was pared by 6 bases and J by 3 bases, with 20 bases between. CDR1 SGHVS and CDR2 FQNEAQ come from the germline V gene. This chain joins TRBV7-8 and TRBJ1-2, with no clear D. The sequenced sample was peripheral blood, obtained before any cancer treatment. The TCR sequence derives from a female donor over 55 with stage I lung adenocarcinoma. As DNA, the CDR3 is TGTGCCAGCAGGCCTAGGCGGGGTGCAGGTCACTATGGCTACACCTTC. This gives the protein CASRPRRGAGHYGYTF.